The 30 T cell receptor beta chains below all came from one sample that was sequenced in a study of T cells in Graves' hyperthyroidism and ophthalmopathy. Researchers took RNA transcripts and amplified the TCR beta CDR3 regions from them. The study used the HTBI primer set for a first-round RT-PCR of the TCR CDR3. TCRdb recomputed calls from the multiplex PCR reads with MiXCR, one row per CDR3 protein. The profile shows under 500,000 distinct CDR3 sequences, about 14% of them singletons. Sequenced: blood. Receptors were obtained from a man aged 50-60 years with Graves' ophthalmopathy.

This clonotype was seen repeatedly, ten times or more. The V gene is TRBV11-2, the J gene TRBJ2-7; D is possibly TRBD2 (5 bases). Per the germline V gene, CDR1 is SGHAT and CDR2 is FQNNGV. V gave up 0 bases and J gave up 1 base, with 10 bases separating them. This CDR3 region has 15 residues. As DNA, the CDR3 is TGTGCCAGCAGCTTAGATCTCCGGGGATCCTACGAGCAGTACTTC. Its protein product is CASSLDLRGSYEQYF.

This clonotype was picked up many times. The V call is TRBV30, the J call TRBJ2-3; the match to TRBD2 covers 8 bases. Trimming took 1 base from V and 1 from J; bases not matched to a gene: 4. The CDR3 loop spans 15 amino acids. Germline lookup yields CDR1 GTSNPN and CDR2 SVGIG (reference sequence). The DNA of the CDR3 is TGTGCCTGGAGTGCGACTAGCGACCGCACAGATACGCAGTATTTT. Translating gives CAWSATSDRTDTQYF.

This clonotype was seen ten or more times. The genes are TRBV11-1 and TRBJ2-7; TRBD2 agrees at 8 bases. This CDR3 is built from 14 residues. Germline trimming cut 0 bases from V and 3 bases from J; bases unmatched to any gene: 1. From germline, CDR1 is SGHAT and CDR2 FQDESV (reference sequence). Written as DNA, the CDR3 is TGTGCCAGCAGCTTAGCTAGCGGGGTCTACGAGCAGTACTTC. It translates to CASSLASGVYEQYF.

This clonotype was observed a handful of times. The chain employs TRBV9 and TRBJ2-2; 10 nucleotides match TRBD1. The ends lost 4 bases at V and 4 bases at J; junction bases unmatched: 4. Per the germline V gene, CDR1 is SGDLS and CDR2 is YYNGEE. The CDR3 length is 15 residues. CDR3 region: CASSIRDRGTGELFF. CDR3 DNA sequence: TGTGCCAGCAGCATACGGGACAGGGGCACCGGGGAGCTGTTTTTT. The full variable domain, in which reference TRBV9 and TRBJ2-2 provide the parts outside the CDR3, is DSGVTQTPKHLITATGQRVTLRCSPRSGDLSVYWYQQSLDQGLQFLIQYYNGEERAKGNILERFSAQQFPDLHSELNLSSLELGDSALYFCASSIRDRGTGELFFGEGSRLTVL.

This clonotype was recorded a few times. Here the CDR3 reads CSAPGGPGMWETQYF. Written as DNA, the CDR3 is TGCAGCGCACCCGGGGGCCCGGGGATGTGGGAGACCCAGTACTTC. The V gene is TRBV29-1, the J gene TRBJ2-5; the D call may be TRBD1 or TRBD2 (6 bases each). This CDR3 is 15 amino acids long. V was pared by 7 bases and J by 5 bases, with 23 bases between. Germline-derived CDR1 and CDR2 are SQVTM and ANQGSEA.

The chain carries TRBV25-1 and TRBJ2-1; 7 positions match TRBD2. Germline V lookup: CDR1 MGHDK, CDR2 SYGVNS. V trimming: 4 bases; J trimming: 2 bases; junction bases outside the gene matches: 2. CDR3 length equals 14 residues. The CDR3 region has the DNA TGTGCCAGCAGTGGGGAGGGCCCCTACAATGAGCAGTTCTTC. Amino acid sequence: CASSGEGPYNEQFF. Looking up the rest from reference TRBV25-1 and TRBJ2-1 gives the full variable domain: EADIYQTPRYLVIGTGKKITLECSQTMGHDKMYWYQQDPGMELHLIHYSYGVNSTEKGDLSSESTVSRIRTEHFPLTLESARPSHTSQYLCASSGEGPYNEQFFGPGTRLTVL.

The sample holds many counts of this clonotype. The chain carries TRBV2 and TRBJ1-6; 7 bases map to TRBD1. The germline V gene has CDR1 SNHLY and CDR2 FYNNEI. V was clipped by 5 bases and J by 8 bases; unmatched bases: 6. The CDR3 is made up of 14 amino acids. The CDR3 sequence: CASSPPGGDSPLHF. For the CDR3, the DNA is TGTGCCAGCAGTCCCCCAGGGGGAGATTCACCCCTCCACTTT.

This clonotype has at least ten counts. The V gene is TRBV5-1, the J gene TRBJ2-2; 7 nucleotides line up with TRBD2. The CDR3 loop spans 15 amino acids. Germline-derived CDR1 and CDR2 are SGHRS and YFSETQ. Germline trimming cut 4 bases from V and 0 bases from J; bases unmatched to any gene: 3. This chain's CDR3 is CASSPSGTNTGELFF. The CDR3 nucleotides are TGCGCCAGCAGCCCAAGCGGGACGAACACCGGGGAGCTGTTTTTT. Based on the CDR3 plus reference TRBV5-1 and TRBJ2-2, the full variable domain is KAGVTQTPRYLIKTRGQQVTLSCSPISGHRSVSWYQQTPGQGLQFLFEYFSETQRNKGNFPGRFSGRQFSNSRSEMNVSTLELGDSALYLCASSPSGTNTGELFFGEGSRLTVL.

The V call is TRBV29-1, the J call TRBJ2-7; TRBD2 agrees at 11 bases. This CDR3 region has 15 residues. CDR1 is SQVTM and CDR2 is ANQGSEA in the germline V gene. The V gene end was trimmed by 4 bases and the J gene end by 2 bases; junction bases not matched to a gene: 7. The CDR3 loop reads CSVVVGLADPYEQYF. Here the CDR3 DNA reads TGCAGCGTTGTGGTGGGACTAGCGGACCCCTACGAGCAGTACTTC.

This clonotype was seen many times. The V call is TRBV15, the J call TRBJ2-5; maybe TRBD2 (6 bases). This CDR3 spans 14 amino acids. V was pared by 3 bases and J by 5 bases, with 13 bases between. CDR1 is LNHNV and CDR2 is YYDKDF in the germline V gene (reference sequence). The CDR3 DNA follows: TGTGCCACCAGCAGTTCGGGGGTAATCGAGACCCAGTACTTC. Protein: CATSSSGVIETQYF.

The chain combines TRBV11-2 with TRBJ2-7; TRBD2 aligns across 8 bases. The CDR3 totals 15 residues. The junction had 8 bases not matched to a gene; V was cut back by 4 bases and J by 3 bases. CDR1 and CDR2 from the germline V gene are SGHAT and FQNNGV. The CDR3, as DNA: TGTGCCAGCAGCTCCCCTAGCGGGTGGGTCTACGAGCAGTACTTC. Protein sequence: CASSSPSGWVYEQYF.

CDR3 DNA: TGTGCCAGCAGTTCCCCAGGGACGGGCGAGACCGAGCAGTACTTC. Amino acid sequence: CASSSPGTGETEQYF. J is TRBJ2-7 and V is TRBV6-5; perhaps D is TRBD1 or TRBD2 (5 bases each). CDR1 is MNHEY and CDR2 is SVGAGI in the germline V gene. V was shortened by 4 bases and J by 6 bases, with 19 bases between the two germline ends. The CDR3 loop spans 15 amino acids.

This clonotype has at least ten counts. V and J are TRBV29-1 and TRBJ2-7; no firm D call. V was clipped by 1 base and J by 2 bases, with 12 bases between them. This CDR3 is built from 14 residues. Germline V gene sequence: CDR1 SQVTM, CDR2 ANQGSEA. As DNA, the CDR3 is TGCAGCGTTGAAGGAAACGTAGACCCCTACGAGCAGTACTTC. Protein product: CSVEGNVDPYEQYF.

In DNA, the CDR3 is TGTGCCAGCAGCCACCTTTCCTCCTACGAGCAGTACTTC. Translated: CASSHLSSYEQYF. The rearrangement joins TRBV4-2 to TRBJ2-7; D unresolved. Germline CDR1 LGHNA, CDR2 YNFKEQ. The germline V and J ends were trimmed by 3 bases and 0 bases, with 6 bases remaining between them. CDR3 length: 13 amino acids.

This clonotype was seen at least ten times. This rearrangement joins TRBV11-3 to TRBJ2-5, with 10 bases matching TRBD2. The CDR3 sequence is 22 residues long. Losses at the gene ends were 3 bases for V and 1 base for J; bases not matched to a gene: 23. CDR1 SGHNT and CDR2 YENEEA come from the germline V gene. The CDR3 region has the DNA TGTGCCAGCAGCTTGAGTTGGCTAGCGGGAGCTTTTGTTAATTTATTCCAAGAGACCCAGTACTTC. Translated, it gives CASSLSWLAGAFVNLFQETQYF.

This clonotype has ten or more counts. This chain links TRBV20-1 with TRBJ1-5, with D tentatively TRBD1 (5 bases). CDR1 DFQATT and CDR2 SNEGSKA come from the germline V gene (reference sequence). V lost 4 bases and J 3 bases, leaving 13 bases between the germline ends. The CDR3 is 14 residues long. The CDR3 DNA is TGCAGTGCTACCCCAGGGCTCCCCAATCAGCCCCAGCATTTT. Encoded protein: CSATPGLPNQPQHF.

Comments on this clonotype: A much larger clonotype is one base distant, so this may be a read error. This chain uses TRBV24-1 with TRBJ2-5, with D unresolved. Germline-derived CDR1 and CDR2 are KGHDR and SFDVKD. This CDR3 region has 14 residues. This CDR3 is CATSDFKGAESQYF. The CDR3 nucleotides are TGTGCCACCAGTGATTTCAAGGGCGCAGAGAGCCAGTACTTC.

This rearrangement joins TRBV5-1 to TRBJ2-7; D might be TRBD1 (5 bases). V was cut by 5 bases and J by 0 bases, with 21 bases left in between. The CDR3 has 17 amino acids. CDR1 is SGHRS, CDR2 YFSETQ, per germline. The CDR3: CASSHQLRQRNSYEQYF. DNA of the CDR3: TGCGCCAGCAGTCATCAACTGAGACAGCGAAACTCCTACGAGCAGTACTTC.

The sample holds many counts of this clonotype. The V and J genes are TRBV6-1 and TRBJ2-5; 7 bases line up with TRBD2. Germline V lookup: CDR1 MNHNS, CDR2 SASEGT. Unmatched junction bases numbered 10, after V lost 7 bases and J lost 5 bases. The CDR3 runs 14 residues. The CDR3 protein is CASTRAGIGETQYF. The CDR3 region has the DNA TGTGCCAGCACCAGAGCGGGAATCGGGGAGACCCAGTACTTC.

This chain connects TRBV20-1 to TRBJ2-1, with 9 nucleotides matching TRBD1. This CDR3 comprises 17 residues. The J segment lost 4 bases and the V segment lost 0 bases, leaving 10 bases of the junction unmatched. Germline lookup yields CDR1 DFQATT and CDR2 SNEGSKA (reference sequence). The DNA for the CDR3 is TGCAGTGCTAGAGAACGAGGGACAGGGCTGGATTACAATGAGCAGTTCTTC. Protein: CSARERGTGLDYNEQFF.

This clonotype was detected a few times. The rearrangement links TRBV15 to TRBJ2-7; 9 nucleotides match TRBD1. Germline trimming cut 0 bases from V and 1 base from J; bases unmatched to any gene: 4. Germline assignment: CDR1 LNHNV and CDR2 YYDKDF (reference sequence). The CDR3 has 16 residues. The CDR3 sequence is CATSRDGTGSSYEQYF. CDR3 bases: TGTGCCACCAGCAGAGATGGGACAGGGAGTTCCTACGAGCAGTACTTC.

This clonotype occurred many times. The chain couples TRBV28 to TRBJ2-7; TRBD1 matches 9 bases. Germline values: CDR1 MDHEN, CDR2 SYDVKM. V lost 6 bases and J lost 6; bases outside the gene matches: 9. The length of the CDR3 is 14 residues. The CDR3 here is CASSRTGGWGEQYF. CDR3 in DNA: TGTGCCAGCAGCCGCACAGGGGGCTGGGGCGAGCAGTACTTC.

The table lists this clonotype with a few counts. The J gene is TRBJ1-2, the V gene TRBV25-1; D uncertain. CDR1 MGHDK and CDR2 SYGVNS come from the germline V gene. Deletions cut 1 base from V and 7 bases from J, with 7 bases between. CDR3 size: 12 residues. CDR3 in amino acids: CASSESTGGYTF. The DNA for the CDR3 is TGTGCCAGCAGTGAATCGACCGGTGGCTACACCTTC.

This clonotype showed up just a few times. This chain joins TRBV6-4 and TRBJ2-5, with D maybe TRBD1 (7 bases). The CDR3 loop spans 13 amino acids. The germline V gene encodes CDR1 MRHNA and CDR2 SNTAGT. V shed 8 bases and J shed 4 bases, with 14 bases lying between them. CDR3 nucleotides: TGTGCCAGCTCAGGGGGGATAGGAGAGACCCAGTACTTC. Amino acid sequence: CASSGGIGETQYF.

This clonotype occurred many times. The chain uses TRBV11-3 and TRBJ1-2; a weak D match, TRBD1 (6 bases). Germline CDR1 reads SGHNT; CDR2 reads YENEEA. Trimming cost V 0 bases and J 6 bases, with 8 bases left between them. This CDR3 region has 13 residues. The CDR3 nucleotides read TGTGCCAGCAGCTTAGAGACAGGAGATGGCTACACCTTC. The encoded protein is CASSLETGDGYTF.

This chain uses TRBV29-1 with TRBJ2-3, with 8 bases that match TRBD2. Trimming at V came to 4 bases and at J to 0 bases, leaving 3 bases not matched to a gene. Germline V gene lookup returns CDR1 SQVTM and CDR2 ANQGSEA. This CDR3 region has 14 residues. The CDR3 coding sequence is TGCAGCGTTGGTAGCGGGGCAAGCACAGATACGCAGTATTTT. Protein sequence: CSVGSGASTDTQYF.

This clonotype has just a few counts. The chain employs TRBV29-1 and TRBJ1-1, with a weak D call TRBD1 (5 bases). Germline V CDR1 and CDR2: SQVTM, ANQGSEA. CDR3 length: 14 amino acids. With 0 bases removed from V and 1 base from J, the gap between germline ends came to 9 bases. The CDR3 DNA is TGCAGCGTTGAAGATGGGGGGGGGAACACTGAAGCTTTCTTT. This gives the protein CSVEDGGGNTEAFF.

The rearrangement joins TRBV6-1 to TRBJ2-5; weak D call: TRBD1 (6 bases). The CDR3 covers 15 residues. V was clipped by 5 bases and J by 2 bases, with 15 bases between them. Per the germline V gene, CDR1 is MNHNS and CDR2 is SASEGT. The DNA for the CDR3 is TGTGCCAGCAGTTACGCAGGGGCGGTACAAGAGACCCAGTACTTC. Translation gives CASSYAGAVQETQYF.

This chain connects TRBV5-1 to TRBJ2-1, with 7 bases matching TRBD2. V lost 1 base to trimming and J lost 0 bases; unmatched junction nucleotides: 4. The germline CDR1 and CDR2 sequences are SGHRS and YFSETQ. There are 16 residues in the CDR3. The CDR3, as DNA: TGCGCCAGCAGCTTGTTGGGGGAGGGCTCCTACAATGAGCAGTTCTTC. This encodes CASSLLGEGSYNEQFF.

This clonotype was recorded many times. This chain joins TRBV6-1 and TRBJ2-5; a possible D gene is TRBD2 (5 bases). With 4 bases removed from V and 7 bases from J, the gap between germline ends came to 13 bases. This CDR3 contains 13 residues. Germline CDR1 is MNHNS and CDR2 is SASEGT. CDR3 in amino acids: CASSGGTAGTQYF. For the CDR3, the DNA is TGTGCCAGCAGTGGCGGCACCGCGGGGACCCAGTACTTC.